A selection of T cell receptor beta chains follows, all from one sample in a study of cytomegalovirus exposure and HLA in healthy donors. Generated by immunoSEQ multiplex PCR, the TCRdb table keeps only in-frame clones and is missing some. In the table there are about 130,000 clones, around four fifths of which are singletons. The sample was PBMCs. The receptors were gathered from a young man in good health and CMV-seronegative. Both conserved end residues are part of each CDR3. The D gene is left open where the match is weak. The size of a clone is reported for some rows only, either as once, few or many, or as a class for expanded clones.

size | D | J | V | DNA | CDR3
. | . | TRBJ2-1 | TRBV18 | TGTGCCAGCTCACCATTCAGATACAATGAGCAGTTCTTC | CASSPFRYNEQFF
. | TRBD1 | TRBJ2-7 | TRBV5-4 | TGTGCCAGCAGCTCTACGACAGGGACCTACGAGCAGTACTTC | CASSSTTGTYEQYF
. | TRBD1 | TRBJ2-3 | TRBV7-9 | TGTGCCAGCAGCTTTGGGGACAGGAAGGCAGATACGCAGTATTTT | CASSFGDRKADTQYF
. | . | TRBJ1-1 | TRBV27 | TGTGCCAGCAGTCAATTGACCGGGAGACCAGATCTAGCTTTCTTT | CASSQLTGRPDLAFF
. | . | TRBJ1-1 | TRBV1 | TGCACCAGCAGCCCCAGGTGGACGGAGCAGGGTGCTAGTCGGGCTTTCTTT | CTSSPRWTEQGASRAFF
. | TRBD1 | TRBJ2-3 | TRBV9 | TGTGCCAGCAGCGTAAGGGACAGATCAACAGATACGCAGTATTTT | CASSVRDRSTDTQYF
. | TRBD1 | TRBJ1-2 | TRBV7-9 | TGTGCCAGCAGCTCCCGCCAGGGGGGTGGCTACACCTTC | CASSSRQGGGYTF
few | . | TRBJ2-1 | TRBV6-6 | TGTGCCAGCAGTCAGGACTCCTTTACGGTGTATGAGCAGTTCTTC | CASSQDSFTVYEQFF
. | TRBD1 | TRBJ2-5 | TRBV19 | TGTGCCAGTAGAGGACAGGCCCAAGAGACCCAGTACTTC | CASRGQAQETQYF
. | TRBD1 | TRBJ2-7 | TRBV5-1 | TGCGCCACCCGGCCCGGACAGGGTGCCTACGAGCAGTACTTC | CATRPGQGAYEQYF
. | TRBD1 | TRBJ1-1 | TRBV30 | TGTGCCTGGAGTGGAAGGAAGGGGGCGGGGACTGAAGCTTTCTTT | CAWSGRKGAGTEAFF
once | TRBD2 | TRBJ2-1 | TRBV11-2 | TGTGCCAGCAGCTCCCTCCCCGGACTAGGGGCAGGTAATGAGCAGTTCTTC | CASSSLPGLGAGNEQFF
. | TRBD1 | TRBJ2-7 | TRBV5-8 | TGTGCCAGCAGCCCCCGGGACAGCCTAGGAGAGTACTTC | CASSPRDSLGEYF
. | TRBD2 | TRBJ2-3 | TRBV4-1 | TGCGCCAGCAGCCTCACTAGCGGGAGTACAGATACGCAGTATTTT | CASSLTSGSTDTQYF
. | . | TRBJ2-2 | TRBV4-1 | TGCGCCAGCAGCCAATTAGGTGGGGGGTACACCGGGGAGCTGTTTTTT | CASSQLGGGYTGELFF
. | TRBD1 | TRBJ2-7 | TRBV6-6 | TGTGCCAGCAGTTCCCCCAGGGACAGGACCCACGAGCAGTACTTC | CASSSPRDRTHEQYF
. | TRBD1 | TRBJ1-1 | TRBV6-5 | TGTGCCAGCAGTAAAACAGGGGGCCTCACTGAAGCTTTCTTT | CASSKTGGLTEAFF
. | . | TRBJ2-5 | TRBV5-4 | TGTGCCAGCAGCTTAGGTCCGGGGTCAGAGACCCAGTACTTC | CASSLGPGSETQYF
. | . | TRBJ2-2 | TRBV4-3 | TGCGCCAGCAGCCAAGCGGCAGGGAACACCGGGGAGCTGTTTTTT | CASSQAAGNTGELFF
. | TRBD1 | TRBJ2-7 | TRBV29-1 | TGCTGGACAGGGATCTACGAGCAGTACTTC | CWTGIYEQYF
. | TRBD2 | TRBJ2-7 | TRBV9 | TGTGCCAGCAGCCCCGGGACTAGCGGGAGAGCCTACGAGCAGTACTTC | CASSPGTSGRAYEQYF
. | . | TRBJ1-1 | TRBV7-6 | TGTGCCAGCAGCTTAAAGCTAGGCACTGAAGCTTTCTTT | CASSLKLGTEAFF
. | . | TRBJ2-1 | TRBV9 | TGTGCCAGCAGCTTAAGGGCATCGGGAGTTGGTGAGCAGTTCTTC | CASSLRASGVGEQFF
. | TRBD1 | TRBJ2-7 | TRBV6-6 | TGTGGGACCTCTATCGGGACAGGCTCCTACGAGCAGTACTTC | CGTSIGTGSYEQYF
. | . | TRBJ1-2 | TRBV2 | TGTGCCAGCAGTGAAGGGCCAGGCCGCAACTATGGCTACACCTTC | CASSEGPGRNYGYTF
. | . | TRBJ2-2 | TRBV6-6 | TGTGCCAGCAGTTTCCTCACCGGGGAGCTGTTTTTT | CASSFLTGELFF
. | TRBD1 | TRBJ2-1 | TRBV29-1 | TGCAGCGTTCTCGACAGGGGCTACAACAATGAGCAGTTCTTC | CSVLDRGYNNEQFF
. | . | TRBJ2-5 | TRBV5-6 | TGTGCCAGCAGCTTGGCCTCGCAGGGCGATTTAAACTTC | CASSLASQGDLNF
once | . | TRBJ2-7 | TRBV2 | TGTGCCAGCAGTGAAGGGGGGGGGCGCTTCTACGAGCAGTACTTC | CASSEGGGRFYEQYF
few | . | TRBJ1-1 | TRBV7-9 | TGTGCCGGGGCCGCTTTAAAAGGTGGCACTGAAGCTTTCTTT | CAGAALKGGTEAFF
. | . | TRBJ2-2 | TRBV9 | TGTGCCAGCAGCGCCGCGGGCGACGGGGAGCTGTTTTTT | CASSAAGDGELFF
. | TRBD1 | TRBJ1-5 | TRBV28 | TGTGCCAGCAGTTCCCTTGGACAGGGTGGGCAGCCCCAGCATTTT | CASSSLGQGGQPQHF
. | TRBD1 | TRBJ2-7 | TRBV13 | TGTGCCAGCAGCGAGACAGGGGGTGGTGAGCAGTACTTC | CASSETGGGEQYF
. | TRBD2 | TRBJ2-7 | TRBV6-1 | TGTGCCAGCAGAGGGGGACTAGCGGAGCCCTACGAGCAGTACTTC | CASRGGLAEPYEQYF
. | TRBD1 | TRBJ1-2 | TRBV28 | TGTGCCAGCAGTTTATGGGTCGGACAGGGGCCCACCAGGGTCTCTGGCTACACCTTC | CASSLWVGQGPTRVSGYTF
. | TRBD1 | TRBJ1-2 | TRBV19 | TGTGCCAGTAGTATTGGCGACAGGGAAACGCGTGGCTACACCTTC | CASSIGDRETRGYTF
. | TRBD2 | TRBJ2-1 | TRBV7-8 | TGTGCCAGCAAATTGGAAGCGGGAGGGGGAAATGAGCAGTTCTTC | CASKLEAGGGNEQFF
. | TRBD1 | TRBJ1-1 | TRBV18 | TGTGCCAGCTCACCACCAAGGGGGCGCACTGAAGCTTTCTTT | CASSPPRGRTEAFF
. | TRBD1 | TRBJ2-7 | TRBV2 | TGTGCCAGCAAACAGGGGGCCTACGAGCAGTACTTC | CASKQGAYEQYF
few | . | TRBJ2-3 | TRBV28 | TGTGCCAGCAGTCCAAAGACAGGAAGCACAGATACGCAGTATTTT | CASSPKTGSTDTQYF
few | . | TRBJ2-4 | TRBV5-6 | TGTGCCAGCAGCTTATACACAGCAAACATTCAGTACTTC | CASSLYTANIQYF
. | . | TRBJ2-7 | TRBV6-6 | TGTGCCAGCAGTTGGTCTCAGGGAACCTACGAGCAGTACTTC | CASSWSQGTYEQYF
. | . | TRBJ2-1 | TRBV2 | TGTGCCAGCAGTGAAAGGTTGGTGGGGGCAAATGAGCAGTTCTTC | CASSERLVGANEQFF
. | TRBD2 | TRBJ2-5 | TRBV2 | TGTGCCAGCGGGAGGGCTAGCGGGAAAGAGACCCAGTACTTC | CASGRASGKETQYF
once | . | TRBJ1-5 | TRBV28 | TGTGCCAGCAGTTTATTAAGGCTTGTGGGCAGGGGTTTCAATCAGCCCCAGCATTTT | CASSLLRLVGRGFNQPQHF
. | . | TRBJ2-6 | TRBV19 | TGTGCCAGTAGTATAGTAGGCGGGGCAGGGGCCAACGTCCTGACTTTC | CASSIVGGAGANVLTF
. | . | TRBJ1-4 | TRBV6-6 | TGTGCCAGCAGTTACTCAGACAGAGGATATGAAAAACTGTTTTTT | CASSYSDRGYEKLFF
. | . | TRBJ2-1 | TRBV4-1 | TGCGCCAGCAGCCAAGTCGCAGGGCCCTCCTACAATGAGCAGTTCTTC | CASSQVAGPSYNEQFF
once | . | TRBJ2-1 | TRBV30 | TGTGCCGGCGCGGGGTCCTACAATGAGCAGTTCTTC | CAGAGSYNEQFF
. | TRBD1 | TRBJ1-1 | TRBV7-9 | TGTGCCAGCAGCTTAGCAGGGACAGGGACGAACACTGAAGCTTTCTTT | CASSLAGTGTNTEAFF
. | . | TRBJ1-5 | TRBV7-8 | TGTGCCAGCAGCTATACAGATAGCAATCAGCCCCAGCATTTT | CASSYTDSNQPQHF
few | TRBD1 | TRBJ1-2 | TRBV6-1 | TGTGCCAGCAGTGAAGCAATGGACAGGTCTAACTATGGCTACACCTTC | CASSEAMDRSNYGYTF
. | . | TRBJ2-1 | TRBV2 | TGTGCCAGCAGTAAATACGGGTACAATGAGCAGTTCTTC | CASSKYGYNEQFF
. | TRBD1 | TRBJ1-5 | TRBV6-1 | TGTGCCAGCAGTGACCCGACAGGGGAGGGTTTTAGCAATCAGCCCCAGCATTTT | CASSDPTGEGFSNQPQHF
. | . | TRBJ2-2 | TRBV7-9 | TGTGCCAGCAGCCAGTTGCCCGGGGAGCTGTTTTTT | CASSQLPGELFF